This T cell receptor beta chain derives from a study of shared clonotypes between healthy human individuals (dated by TCRdb to the early 2020s). Turning to the overall study: A couple of women and a few men aged 18 to 49 years were included in the cohort. Per donor, three plates each were used for CD4 naive and CD4 memory, two for CD8 naive, and one for CD8 memory. To estimate repertoire size and how much clonotype sharing occurs between individuals, the study deeply sequenced the blood TCR repertoires of several healthy adults. Libraries were prepared and TCR repertoires were sequenced by different laboratories using diverse techniques, in order to increase sequencing depth and limit assay-specific biases. Per donor, leukapheresis produced somewhere between about 0.9 and 9.5 billion PBMCs.

Of note for this clone: Its antigen is unknown. No much larger clone is present one base from it, and per-base qualities are unavailable.

CD8 naive samples were CD45RO-negative cells positively selected for CCR7, giving a CD45RA+CCR7+ population that excluded TemRA cells. The donors were healthy, HIV-negative adults who had no recently reported acute infections or vaccinations. Every donor was a Caucasian adult residing in Nashville, Tennessee, USA. After blood collection by leukapheresis, PBMCs were isolated using Ficoll-Histopaque density gradient centrifugation and then cryopreserved in the vapor phase of liquid nitrogen. Purity and quantity of every magnetically sorted T cell population were checked by analytical flow cytometry. Genomic DNA was isolated from each sorted fraction and quantified by UV absorbance on a Nanodrop 2000c. Points the paper makes about the study in general: Naive subsets generally had larger estimated clonotype richness than memory subsets. Because the study included a small number of donors, the genetic and exposure-history diversity represented was limited. Compared with non-shared clonotypes, the clonotypes found in all four sorted-subset donors had higher generation probabilities. Even with the large sequencing depth, rarefaction of the sorted-subset datasets indicated that sequencing was incomplete. When a few donors were compared, the shared fraction of clonotypes was about 5.5% for naive CD4, around 3.6% for naive CD8, 2.3% for memory CD4, and around 0.37% for memory CD8. Sampling was restricted to blood, and TCR repertoires in tissues likely differ from the TCR repertoires found in blood. Based on pairwise subsampling, the degree of clonotype sharing among donors was expected to be affected by sequencing depth.

Using the deep immunoSEQ assay, multiplex PCR amplified TCR CDR3 regions from genomic DNA. For each cell subset, the extracted genomic DNA was distributed evenly across all wells of several immunoSEQ 96-well plates, and each plate served as one replicate. For sorted subsets, each replicate PCR was loaded with approximately 0.2 ug genomic DNA, equivalent to approximately 27,000 T cell genomes. Purified libraries were measured with a Qubit 3.0 fluorometer, size-checked on a Bioanalyzer 2100, and measured again with the KAPA Library Quantification kit. Every immunoSEQ 96-well plate was sequenced on a dedicated single-read 150-cycle Illumina NextSeq 550 flow cell. On the authors' methods: Because the immunoSEQ output held only junctional sequences and lacked quality scores, the filtering could not match the filtering applied to full-length reads. To assign V/J genes and CDR3, sequences were annotated against IMGT germline references using PyIR, a Python wrapper for IgBLAST v1.9. Any read was removed if the V/J assignment was weak (E-value above 1e-6), the CDR3 was missing, or the read contained stop codons, out-of-frame junctions, or ambiguous translated residues. V3J clonotypes were defined by identical inferred V gene, J gene, and CDR3 amino acid sequence. Percentage overlap between repertoires was computed as shared unique clonotypes divided by the size of the smaller repertoire. Richness of each repertoire was evaluated using RTK rarefaction, the Chao1 estimator, and Recon v2.1 estimates of unobserved clonotypes. Generation probabilities were computed with OLGA for all TCRbeta clonotypes obtained by the gDNA method from several donors. TCRdb's version of the immuneACCESS table is confined to in-frame rearrangements and falls short of the full clone set. An unresolved V gene accounts for under half of the shortfall where checked; the remainder is of unknown origin. V and J calls plus clone size are reproduced from that table; the DNA served to infer D and trimming. The sample data list about 2 million clones, and approximately 94% of these were observed just once. The ten largest clones capture 0.95% to 1.5% of the sample.

Between the V and J ends, shortened by 3 bases and 5 bases respectively, the junction contains 14 bases. CDR1 is given as SGDLS and CDR2 as YYNGEE, both from the germline V gene. The CDR3 numbers 14 residues from cysteine through phenylalanine. The only DNA kept is the CDR3, 42 bases in frame from the first base. Sample: naive CD8+ T cells sorted from blood. Read against the paper, the sample's cell subset or site label means: CD45RA+CCR7+. The sequence links TRBV9 to TRBJ2-5; the D gene is perhaps TRBD1, from 7 matching bases. The TCR comes from a man aged 18 to 29 in good health. The bases read TGTGCCAGCAGCGGCTGGGCAGGGGGGGAGACCCAGTACTTC. This translates into CASSGWAGGETQYF. Beyond the CDR3, the reference TRBV9 and TRBJ2-5 genes provide the residues; the full variable domain reads: DSGVTQTPKHLITATGQRVTLRCSPRSGDLSVYWYQQSLDQGLQFLIQYYNGEERAKGNILERFSAQQFPDLHSELNLSSLELGDSALYFCASSGWAGGETQYFGPGTRLLVL.